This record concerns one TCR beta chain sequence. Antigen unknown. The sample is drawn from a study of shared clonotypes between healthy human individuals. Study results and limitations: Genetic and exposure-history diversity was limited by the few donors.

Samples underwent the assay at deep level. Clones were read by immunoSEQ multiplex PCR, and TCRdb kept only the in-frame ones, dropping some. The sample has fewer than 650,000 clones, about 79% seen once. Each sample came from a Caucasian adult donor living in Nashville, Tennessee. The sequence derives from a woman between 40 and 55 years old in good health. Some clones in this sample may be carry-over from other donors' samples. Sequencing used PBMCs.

CDR3 bases: TGCGCCAGCAGCGTAGGGGACTCTCGCTACGAGCAGTACTTC. Translating it yields CASSVGDSRYEQYF. The chain links TRBV5-1 to TRBJ2-7; tentative D call: TRBD2 (6 bases). Trimming cost V 4 bases and J 3 bases, with 14 bases left between them. This CDR3 has 14 amino acids. Germline V gene lookup returns CDR1 SGHRS and CDR2 YFSETQ. The complete variable domain, with remaining parts taken from reference TRBV5-1 and TRBJ2-7, reads KAGVTQTPRYLIKTRGQQVTLSCSPISGHRSVSWYQQTPGQGLQFLFEYFSETQRNKGNFPGRFSGRQFSNSRSEMNVSTLELGDSALYLCASSVGDSRYEQYFGPGTRLTVT.